This T cell receptor (beta chain) was documented in a study of T cells in Graves' hyperthyroidism and ophthalmopathy. Study-wide results and caveats: Most thyroid clonotypes that were expanded above 0.001 also turned up in blood. Ophthalmopathy, which appeared later, was predicted by the model a median roughly 6.6 months before onset.

Trimming took 5 bases from V and 4 from J, leaving 11 bases between them. This CDR3 comprises 13 residues. Looked up from germline, CDR1 is SEHNR and CDR2 is FQNEAQ (reference sequence). Regions amplified from RNA transcripts were the TCR beta CDR3 regions. TCR CDR3 underwent first-round RT-PCR with the HTBI primer set. A single record per CDR3 protein comes from TCRdb applying MiXCR to the multiplex PCR reads. This table has around 690,000 distinct CDR3 sequences, around 21% appearing once. Isolation of PBMCs was performed on 8.5 to 10 ml fresh peripheral blood. This clonotype showed up just once. Its antigen is as yet unknown.

This clonotype was sampled from a man in his thirties or forties with Graves' ophthalmopathy. The material sequenced was blood. The rearrangement links TRBV7-9 to TRBJ1-2, with D uncertain. For the CDR3, the DNA is TGTGCCAGCAGCCCATCGGACGGCTATGGCTACACCTTC. This translates into CASSPSDGYGYTF.